The next 27 T cell receptor beta chains were all read from a single sample in a study of T cell repertoires in cytomegalovirus infection. Antigen specificity for these receptors is unknown. Using its own MiXCR run on the reads, TCRdb lists one record per CDR3 protein. This sample has 7,500 to 9,500 distinct CDR3 sequences; approximately 58% occur once, and the top ten carry around 73%. Sequencing was carried out using PBMCs, sequenced either directly or after in vitro stimulation (not recorded which). The source is a human donor in good health (CMV status not recorded). Some clones in this sample may be carry-over from other donors' samples.

The rearrangement uses TRBV7-9 and TRBJ2-1; D unclear. The CDR3 covers 16 residues. Germline V lookup: CDR1 SEHNR, CDR2 FQNEAQ (reference sequence). CDR3 in amino acids: CASRLRGESFYNEQFF. The DNA for the CDR3 is TGTGCAAGCCGCTTACGCGGCGAGAGCTTCTACAATGAGCAGTTCTTC.

On this clonotype: One end of the junction is discordant with germline, which a read error may explain. V is TRBV7-9 and J is TRBJ2-1; 9 bases map to TRBD1. This CDR3 is 15 amino acids long. The germline gives CDR1 SEHNR, CDR2 FQNEAQ (reference sequence). The CDR3 protein is CAISIGTGIYMEQFF. The CDR3 nucleotides read TGTGCCATCAGCATTGGGACAGGGATTTACATGGAGCAGTTCTTC.

This clonotype is labeled as large. This rearrangement joins TRBV27 to TRBJ2-5, with a weak D call TRBD2 (6 bases). Trimming cost V 2 bases and J 0 bases, with 13 bases left between them. The germline V gene has CDR1 MNHEY and CDR2 SMNVEV (reference sequence). The CDR3 runs to 16 residues. This chain's CDR3 is CASSLTGGAHQETQYF. The CDR3 DNA follows: TGTGCCAGCAGTTTAACTGGCGGGGCCCACCAAGAGACCCAGTACTTC.

This clonotype was detected a few times. V and J are TRBV6-8 and TRBJ1-3; no reliable D call. CDR1 and CDR2 (germline): MNHGY, SAAAGT. Trimming removed 2 bases at V and 0 bases at J, with 8 bases between. The CDR3 runs 15 residues. The CDR3 sequence: CASSYDSSSGNTIYF. The CDR3 nucleotides read TGTGCCAGCAGTTACGACTCAAGCTCTGGAAACACCATATATTTT.

DNA for the CDR3: TGTGCCAGCAGCTGGATCGGACAGGGTGGGTACGAGCAGTACTTC. Amino acid sequence: CASSWIGQGGYEQYF. The gene calls are TRBV7-2 and TRBJ2-7; 8 bases map to TRBD1. Germline V gene data show CDR1 as SGHTA and CDR2 as FQGNSA. The CDR3 is 15 amino acids. V shed 4 bases and J 4 bases; nucleotides not matched to a gene: 9.

This clonotype was counted a few times. V gene TRBV4-1 combines with J gene TRBJ2-1; D is undetermined. V gave up 0 bases and J gave up 0 bases, with 15 bases separating them. This CDR3 is built from 18 residues. CDR1 MGHRA and CDR2 YSYEKL come from the germline V gene. The CDR3 nucleotides are TGCGCCAGCAGCCAAGATGATCCCCCAGGAGCCTCCTACAATGAGCAGTTCTTC. Translated: CASSQDDPPGASYNEQFF.

V is TRBV9 and J is TRBJ2-5; 8 bases are a match to TRBD1. From germline, CDR1 is SGDLS and CDR2 YYNGEE. The CDR3 is 16 amino acids. Germline trimming cut 0 bases from V and 4 bases from J; bases unmatched to any gene: 8. For the CDR3, the DNA is TGTGCCAGCAGCGTAGTGGCAGGGGGCGCTTTAGAGACCCAGTACTTC. Protein: CASSVVAGGALETQYF.

This clonotype appeared a single time. At one boundary the junction diverges from the germline segment, which might be a read error. The chain uses TRBV27 and TRBJ1-2; D might be TRBD1 (6 bases). This CDR3 is 15 amino acids long. The V gene's germline CDR1 is MNHEY and CDR2 SMNVEV (reference sequence). CDR3 DNA: TGTGACAGCAGGTCTAATCAGGGGCATATCTATGGCTACACCTTC. Residues: CDSRSNQGHIYGYTF.

As concerns this clonotype: One end of the junction does not line up with germline, which may come from a read error. V is TRBV6-6 and J is TRBJ1-5; 8 bases agree with TRBD1. Germline V gene sequence: CDR1 MNHNY, CDR2 SVGAGI (reference sequence). The CDR3 consists of 15 residues. The CDR3 here is CAPGLRQGTHQPQRF. The CDR3 DNA is TGTGCCCCAGGACTCCGACAGGGGACCCATCAGCCCCAGCGTTTT.

Concerning this clonotype itself: This may stem from a read error, because a much larger clone lies one nucleotide away. The CDR3 here is CASSSTGGDRYTF. The CDR3 bases are TGTGCCAGTAGTTCGACAGGGGGCGATCGCTACACCTTC. This chain links TRBV19 with TRBJ1-2; TRBD1 aligns across 10 bases. Per germline, CDR1 LNHDA and CDR2 SQIVND (reference sequence). This CDR3 is 13 amino acids long. Trimming took 5 bases from V and 9 from J; bases not matched to a gene: 6.

The CDR3 sequence is CASSKTAGSVLFF. Written as DNA, the CDR3 is TGTGCCAGCAGCAAAACGGCGGGAAGTGTGCTGTTTTTT. This sequence joins TRBV7-3 and TRBJ2-2; maybe TRBD2 (6 bases). V gave up 5 bases and J gave up 13 bases, with 17 bases separating them. The CDR3 totals 13 residues. CDR1 is SGHTA, CDR2 FQGTGA, per germline.

This clonotype was counted at least ten times. The V call is TRBV7-2, the J call TRBJ2-3; D perhaps matches TRBD1 (6 bases). V gave up 6 bases and J gave up 6 bases, with 10 bases separating them. The germline V gene encodes CDR1 SGHTA and CDR2 FQGNSA. The CDR3 is 12 residues long. CDR3 DNA sequence: TGTGCCAGCAGAGGTAGGGGGGATACGCAGTATTTT. This gives the protein CASRGRGDTQYF.

The chain combines TRBV7-4 with TRBJ2-7; 7 bases fit TRBD1. V shed 7 bases and J 3 bases; nucleotides not matched to a gene: 15. Germline CDR1 is SGHVT and CDR2 is SQSDAQ. The CDR3 loop spans 16 amino acids. CDR3 residues: CASTSTQGTELYEQYF. CDR3 in DNA: TGTGCCAGCACTTCTACCCAGGGGACAGAGCTCTACGAGCAGTACTTC.

This clonotype was counted a few times. The chain employs TRBV4-1 and TRBJ2-1; D tentatively fits TRBD1 or TRBD2 (5 bases each). V was pared by 6 bases and J by 8 bases, with 14 bases between. The CDR3 has 13 residues. CDR1 and CDR2 (germline): MGHRA, YSYEKL. The CDR3 coding sequence is TGCGCCAGCAGGCGGGTCGGACAAGATGAGCAGTTCTTC. Protein sequence: CASRRVGQDEQFF.

V and J are TRBV10-3 and TRBJ2-7; possible D gene TRBD1, 7 bases. CDR1 ENHRY and CDR2 SYGVKD come from the germline V gene. This CDR3 is built from 16 residues. The CDR3 is CAAQTPGDSPKSGQYF. The CDR3 DNA reads as TGTGCAGCCCAGACACCGGGGGACAGTCCAAAGTCCGGACAGTACTTC.

In its sample, this clonotype was seen a few times. The CDR3 ends on some other residue instead of the conserved phenylalanine or tryptophan, so this is likely a read error. It is unclear where the CDR3 begins or ends on the DNA, so no DNA is shown, and the CDR3 is as TCRdb lists it. This rearrangement joins TRBV7-4 to TRBJ2-1. The CDR3 is 16 amino acids in total, end residues counted. Germline V CDR1 and CDR2: SGHVT, SQSDAQ. The CDR3 loop is CASSLLGISTYHEHVL.

The sample holds a few counts of this clonotype. One end of the junction varies from germline; a read error may be responsible. The chain combines TRBV7-9 with TRBJ2-1; 7 positions match TRBD2. Per the germline V gene, CDR1 is SEHNR and CDR2 is FQNEAQ (reference sequence). CDR3 size: 16 residues. CDR3 residues: CASILLGLSTYNEPLF. CDR3 coding DNA: TGTGCCAGCATCTTGTTGGGACTATCCACCTACAATGAGCCGTTATTC.

The chain links TRBV7-8 to TRBJ1-2; the D gene is possibly TRBD1 (6 bases). V shed 7 bases and J shed 7 bases, with 22 bases lying between them. This CDR3 comprises 15 residues. The germline CDR1 and CDR2 sequences are SGHVS and FQNEAQ. The CDR3 region has the DNA TGTGCCAGCATCCCCGCGACAGGTGGCGCGTTTGGCTACACCTTC. This codes for CASIPATGGAFGYTF.

This clonotype ranks as medium-sized. The CDR3 loop reads CASSSRDRGHYEQYF. The CDR3 DNA follows: TGTGCCAGCAGCTCCCGGGACAGGGGTCACTACGAGCAGTACTTC. This chain joins TRBV7-9 and TRBJ2-7; 10 positions match TRBD1. In germline, CDR1 is SEHNR, CDR2 FQNEAQ (reference sequence). The length of the CDR3 is 15 residues. V shed 4 bases, J shed 3 bases, and the junction held 6 bases outside the gene matches.

This clonotype was detected many times. The chain joins TRBV7-2 to TRBJ2-3; D remains unclear. CDR1 and CDR2 (germline): SGHTA, FQGNSA. V dropped 5 bases and J dropped 2 bases, with 11 bases sitting between them. CDR3 size: 14 residues. CDR3 DNA sequence: TGTGCCAGCAGCATTCGGACGCTCACAGATACGCAGTATTTT. This encodes CASSIRTLTDTQYF.

On this clonotype itself: This may be a read error, as it is one base from a much larger clone. This chain connects TRBV20-1 to TRBJ2-3; TRBD1 is a possible D gene (5 bases). Per germline, CDR1 DFQATT and CDR2 SNEGSKA (reference sequence). The CDR3 sequence is 21 residues long. The V end lost 3 bases, the J end lost 0 bases, and 31 bases lay between the germline ends. The CDR3 DNA reads as TGCAGTGCTAGTGCCACCAACTCGACAGCCCGGATGGAGACTAGCACAGATACGCAGTATTTT. Its protein is CSASATNSTARMETSTDTQYF.

This clonotype was recorded a few times. One end of the junction is discordant with germline, which a read error may explain. The chain couples TRBV12-3 or TRBV12-4 to TRBJ1-1; D possibly corresponds to TRBD1 (6 bases). The CDR3 is 16 residues long. Written as DNA, the CDR3 is TGTGCCAGCAGCCTCAGGGTTTCAAAACAGGGCAATGAAGATTTCTTT. This gives the protein CASSLRVSKQGNEDFF.

Concerning this clonotype itself: Mismatch with germline at one junction end may stem from a read error. The chain carries TRBV5-8 and TRBJ2-7; 8 nucleotides agree with TRBD2. Germline V gene lookup returns CDR1 SGHTS and CDR2 YDEGEE. This CDR3 has 15 amino acids. The CDR3 DNA reads TGTGCCAGCCGCGGACCATCTAGCGGGCACGACGAGCAGTCCTTC. Translating it yields CASRGPSSGHDEQSF.

This rearrangement joins TRBV20-1 to TRBJ2-7; the D gene could be TRBD1 or TRBD2 (5 bases each). CDR1 and CDR2 (germline): DFQATT, SNEGSKA (reference sequence). The CDR3 runs to 14 residues. Between the trimmed V and J ends, which lost 1 base and 0 bases, there was a span of 10 bases. The DNA of the CDR3 is TGCAGTGCTAGAGGGTGGGACCTCTCCTACGAGCAGTACTTC. Translation: CSARGWDLSYEQYF.

This clonotype was counted many times. This chain links TRBV6-6 with TRBJ2-1; D remains unclear. The length of the CDR3 is 11 residues. The V gene's germline CDR1 is MNHNY and CDR2 SVGAGI (reference sequence). V was shortened by 4 bases and J by 6 bases, with 4 bases between the two germline ends. Here the CDR3 DNA reads TGTGCCAGCAGTTCGGGCAATGAGCAGTTCTTC. Encoded protein: CASSSGNEQFF.

The rearrangement joins TRBV7-2 to TRBJ2-5, with D tentatively TRBD1 (6 bases). CDR3 length: 13 residues. Germline CDR1 reads SGHTA; CDR2 reads FQGNSA. V shed 6 bases and J shed 7 bases, with 15 bases lying between them. The CDR3 is CASRRTAGGTQYF. CDR3 nucleotides: TGTGCCAGCAGGAGGACAGCCGGTGGGACCCAGTACTTC.

This clonotype was counted only a few times. This chain joins TRBV7-2 and TRBJ2-7, with 9 bases lining up with TRBD1. CDR1 and CDR2 (germline): SGHTA, FQGNSA. The CDR3 totals 12 residues. V shed 7 bases, J shed 5 bases, and the junction held 3 bases outside the gene matches. The CDR3 region is CASKGQGNEQYF. CDR3 nucleotides: TGTGCCAGCAAGGGACAGGGAAACGAGCAGTACTTC.